The source of this T cell receptor (beta chain) is a study of blood T cells in healthy people across ages. Alongside a J-beta primer mix, a sample-barcoded 5' primer served in a second PCR lasting about 7 to 12 cycles. Every cDNA was tagged by a template-switch adaptor with 12 random nucleotides. TCRdb recomputed calls from the 5' RACE reads with MiXCR, one row per CDR3 protein. This sample carries hundreds of thousands of distinct CDR3 sequences, about 25% of them seen once, and the ten largest clones take 29%. Germline assignment: CDR1 MGHRA and CDR2 YSYEKL. Trimming stripped 3 bases from V and 4 bases from J, with 16 bases between. There are 16 residues in the CDR3. Points on this clonotype: The antigen remains undetermined.

Study results and caveats: TCR beta diversity, measured per million T cells, fell in a roughly linear way with age. Underestimates were what the diversity estimates from one million T cells were considered to be.

The TCR sequence derives from a woman in her 70s in good health. The specimen sequenced was blood. The chain links TRBV4-1 to TRBJ1-5, with D perhaps matching TRBD1 (6 bases). As DNA, the CDR3 is TGCGCCAGCAGCCAGTTACAGGGCAAAGGTAATCAGCCCCAGCATTTT. Its translation is CASSQLQGKGNQPQHF.